Listed here are 11 T cell receptor beta chains from one sample, sequenced in a study of Graves' ophthalmopathy and Graves' hyperthyroidism. Amplification of TCR beta CDR3 regions used RNA transcripts. RT-PCR was first run with HTBI primers, then multiplex PCR in a second round. A single record per CDR3 protein comes from TCRdb applying MiXCR to the multiplex PCR reads. Counted here are 660,000 or so distinct CDR3 sequences, about two fifths occurring once; the ten biggest clones make up roughly 3.5%. The sequenced sample was peripheral blood. The receptors come from an adult man with Graves' ophthalmopathy.

This clonotype has a count of ten or more. V is TRBV2 and J is TRBJ1-2, with 9 bases that match TRBD1. There are 15 residues in the CDR3. CDR1 is SNHLY and CDR2 is FYNNEI in the germline V gene. The trim removed 6 bases at V and 2 bases at J, leaving 7 bases unmatched. This chain's CDR3 is CASRVGTGRNYGYTF. The CDR3, as DNA: TGTGCCAGCAGGGTAGGGACAGGGAGAAACTATGGCTACACCTTC.

For this clonotype: A much larger clone sits a single nucleotide away, making a read error possible. This rearrangement joins TRBV25-1 to TRBJ2-7; D gene unclear. Germline lookup yields CDR1 MGHDK and CDR2 SYGVNS. The CDR3 sequence is 13 residues long. CDR3 region: CASSRDNSYGQYF. The CDR3 nucleotides read TGTGCCAGCAGCCGTGACAACTCCTACGGGCAGTACTTC.

Points on this clonotype: This sequence may be a read error, since a much larger clone differs from it by one base. The chain is built from TRBV9 and TRBJ2-7; D uncertain. The CDR3 consists of 12 residues. Germline V gene sequence: CDR1 SGDLS, CDR2 YYNGEE. The DNA of the CDR3 is TGTGCCAGCAGCCATACCCCCTACGAGCAGTGCTTC. Translation gives CASSHTPYEQCF.

This clonotype was seen at least ten times. The chain combines TRBV7-2 with TRBJ2-5; TRBD2 aligns across 7 bases. V gave up 1 base and J gave up 4 bases; unmatched junction bases: 9. The CDR3 consists of 16 residues. Looked up from germline, CDR1 is SGHTA and CDR2 is FQGNSA. The CDR3 DNA sequence: TGTGCCAGCAGCTTAGACGGCGGGGGTGGTATAGAGACCCAGTACTTC. Its protein product is CASSLDGGGGIETQYF.

The rearrangement links TRBV9 to TRBJ2-2, with D perhaps assigned TRBD1 or TRBD2 (5 bases each). Trimming cost V 4 bases and J 6 bases, with 13 bases left between them. The CDR3 loop spans 14 amino acids. Germline values: CDR1 SGDLS, CDR2 YYNGEE. The CDR3 coding sequence is TGTGCCAGCAGCCCGGGACCAGATTCCGGGGAGCTGTTTTTT. This codes for CASSPGPDSGELFF. Drawing the rest from reference TRBV9 and TRBJ2-2, the complete variable domain is DSGVTQTPKHLITATGQRVTLRCSPRSGDLSVYWYQQSLDQGLQFLIQYYNGEERAKGNILERFSAQQFPDLHSELNLSSLELGDSALYFCASSPGPDSGELFFGEGSRLTVL.

There are a few counts of this clonotype. V is TRBV27 and J is TRBJ1-2; D is possibly TRBD1 (6 bases). This CDR3 comprises 14 residues. Trimming took off 0 bases at V and 5 bases at J, with 10 bases between the two ends. CDR1 is MNHEY and CDR2 is SMNVEV in the germline V gene (reference sequence). CDR3 residues: CASSLSNRAYGYTF. In DNA, the CDR3 is TGTGCCAGCAGTTTATCGAACAGGGCTTATGGCTACACCTTC.

V usage is TRBV11-2 and J usage is TRBJ2-2; D unclear. V lost 0 bases and J 4 bases, leaving 6 bases between the germline ends. The V gene's germline CDR1 is SGHAT and CDR2 FQNNGV. The CDR3 covers 14 residues. Here the CDR3 reads CASSLDRTTGELFF. The CDR3 DNA reads TGTGCCAGCAGCTTAGATCGGACCACCGGGGAGCTGTTTTTT.

The table lists this clonotype with many counts. The genes are TRBV7-2 and TRBJ1-1; D uncertain. Trimming took off 3 bases at V and 1 base at J, with 9 bases between the two ends. CDR1 and CDR2 from the germline V gene are SGHTA and FQGNSA. The CDR3 runs 14 residues. The CDR3 here is CASSFITPNTEAFF. CDR3 bases: TGTGCCAGCAGCTTTATCACACCGAACACTGAAGCTTTCTTT.

This clonotype was observed many times. This chain joins TRBV6-2 or TRBV6-3 and TRBJ2-5; 8 positions match TRBD2. V lost 4 bases, J lost 7 bases, and 5 bases stayed unmatched. This CDR3 has 13 residues. Germline CDR1 reads MNHEY; CDR2 reads SVGEGT. As DNA, the CDR3 is TGTGCCAGCAGTTCGGGACTAGTGGTGACCCAGTACTTC. It codes for CASSSGLVVTQYF.

This clonotype was recorded at least ten times. The J gene is TRBJ1-5, the V gene TRBV15; D might be TRBD1 (6 bases). V lost 4 bases, J lost 4 bases, and 11 bases lay in between. The CDR3 runs to 14 residues. Per the germline V gene, CDR1 is LNHNV and CDR2 is YYDKDF (reference sequence). The CDR3 bases are TGTGCCACCAGCACTGGACAGTCAAATCAGCCCCAGCATTTT. Protein product: CATSTGQSNQPQHF. Using reference TRBV15 and TRBJ1-5 for the parts outside the CDR3, the full variable domain is DAMVIQNPRYQVTQFGKPVTLSCSQTLNHNVMYWYQQKSSQAPKLLFHYYDKDFNNEADTPDNFQSRRPNTSFCFLDIRSPGLGDTAMYLCATSTGQSNQPQHFGDGTRLSIL.

In its sample, this clonotype was seen a few times. The V gene is TRBV7-8, the J gene TRBJ1-4; 9 nucleotides align to TRBD1. Losses at the gene ends were 5 bases for V and 3 bases for J; bases not matched to a gene: 10. CDR3 size: 17 residues. The V gene's germline CDR1 is SGHVS and CDR2 FQNEAQ. The CDR3 loop is CASSQEGQGFANEKLFF. DNA for the CDR3: TGTGCCAGCAGCCAAGAAGGACAGGGGTTTGCTAATGAAAAACTGTTTTTT.